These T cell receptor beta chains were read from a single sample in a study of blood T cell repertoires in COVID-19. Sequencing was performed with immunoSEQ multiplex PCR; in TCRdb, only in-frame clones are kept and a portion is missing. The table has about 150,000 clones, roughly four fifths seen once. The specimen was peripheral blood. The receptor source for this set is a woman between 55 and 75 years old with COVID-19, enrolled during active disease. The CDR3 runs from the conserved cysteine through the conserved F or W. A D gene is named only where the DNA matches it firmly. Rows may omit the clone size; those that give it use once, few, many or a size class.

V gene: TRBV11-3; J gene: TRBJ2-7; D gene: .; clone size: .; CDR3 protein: CASSLGYSDYEQYF; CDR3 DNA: TGTGCCAGCAGCTTAGGCTACTCCGACTACGAGCAGTACTTC
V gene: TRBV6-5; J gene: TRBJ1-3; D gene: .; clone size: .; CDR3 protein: CASSYSSGNSGNTIYF; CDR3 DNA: TGTGCCAGCAGTTACTCGTCCGGGAACTCTGGAAACACCATATATTTT
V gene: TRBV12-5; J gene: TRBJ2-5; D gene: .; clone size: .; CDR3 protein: CASGQEVVETQYF; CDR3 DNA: TGTGCTAGTGGGCAGGAGGTGGTCGAGACCCAGTACTTC
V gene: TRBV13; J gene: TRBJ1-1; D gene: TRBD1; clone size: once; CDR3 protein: CASSRRQGALPEEAFF; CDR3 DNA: TGTGCCAGCAGCCGCAGACAGGGGGCTTTGCCGGAGGAAGCTTTCTTT
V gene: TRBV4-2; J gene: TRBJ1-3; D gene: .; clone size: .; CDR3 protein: CASSLQGNTIYF; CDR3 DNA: TGTGCCAGCAGCCTCCAGGGAAACACCATATATTTT
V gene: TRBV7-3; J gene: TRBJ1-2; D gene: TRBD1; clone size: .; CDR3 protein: CASSLGTGGYGYTF; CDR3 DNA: TGTGCCAGCAGCTTAGGGACAGGGGGCTATGGCTACACCTTC
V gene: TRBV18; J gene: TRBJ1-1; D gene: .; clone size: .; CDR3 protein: CASSPRGSGTEAFF; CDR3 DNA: TGTGCCAGCTCACCTCGGGGATCCGGCACTGAAGCTTTCTTT
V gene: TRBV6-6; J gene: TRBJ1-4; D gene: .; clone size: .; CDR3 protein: CASSYPGATNEKLFF; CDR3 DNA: TGTGCCAGCAGTTACCCAGGGGCAACTAATGAAAAACTGTTTTTT
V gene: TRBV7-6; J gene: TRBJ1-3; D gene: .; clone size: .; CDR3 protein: CASSLHRQRSGNTIYF; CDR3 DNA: TGTGCCAGCAGCCTACATAGGCAGCGCTCTGGAAACACCATATATTTT
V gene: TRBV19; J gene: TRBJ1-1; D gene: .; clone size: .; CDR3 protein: CASSISGGLNTEAFF; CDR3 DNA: TGTGCCAGTAGTATTTCGGGGGGACTAAACACTGAAGCTTTCTTT
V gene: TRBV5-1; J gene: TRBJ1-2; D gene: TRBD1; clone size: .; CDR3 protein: CASSLQGDYGYTF; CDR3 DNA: TGCGCCAGCAGCTTACAGGGGGACTATGGCTACACCTTC
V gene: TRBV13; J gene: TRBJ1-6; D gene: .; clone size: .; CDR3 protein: CASSPRTQSRNSPLHF; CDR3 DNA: TGTGCCAGCAGCCCTCGGACACAGTCGCGGAATTCACCCCTCCACTTT
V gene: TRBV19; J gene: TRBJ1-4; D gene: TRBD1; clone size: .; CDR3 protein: CASMGQRWGKLFF; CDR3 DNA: TGTGCCAGTATGGGACAGAGATGGGGAAAACTGTTTTTT
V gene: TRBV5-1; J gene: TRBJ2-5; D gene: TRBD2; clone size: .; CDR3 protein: CASSTAGGTQETQYF; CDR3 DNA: TGCGCCAGCAGCACCGCGGGGGGGACCCAAGAGACCCAGTACTTC
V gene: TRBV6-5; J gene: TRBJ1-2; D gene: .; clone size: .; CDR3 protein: CASSVRGGKDYTF; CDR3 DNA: TGTGCCAGCAGCGTAAGGGGGGGAAAAGACTACACCTTC
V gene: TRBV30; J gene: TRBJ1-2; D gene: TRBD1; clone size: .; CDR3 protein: CAWSRDREYGYTF; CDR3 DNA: TGTGCCTGGAGCCGTGACAGGGAGTATGGCTACACCTTC
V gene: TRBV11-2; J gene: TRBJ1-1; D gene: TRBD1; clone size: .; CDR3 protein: CASSPTTGGNTEAFF; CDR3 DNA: TGTGCCAGCAGCCCGACGACAGGGGGCAACACTGAAGCTTTCTTT
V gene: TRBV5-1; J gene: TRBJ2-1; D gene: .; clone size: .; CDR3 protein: CASSPQGVDNEQFF; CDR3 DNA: TGCGCCAGCAGCCCCCAAGGGGTAGACAATGAGCAGTTCTTC
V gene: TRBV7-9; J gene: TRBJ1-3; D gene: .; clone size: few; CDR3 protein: CASSSTTRGSSGNTIYF; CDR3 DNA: TGTGCCAGCAGCTCGACCACACGGGGGAGCTCTGGAAACACCATATATTTT
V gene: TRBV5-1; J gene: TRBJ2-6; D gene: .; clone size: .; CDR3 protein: CASSKTGNGANVLTF; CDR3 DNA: TGCGCCAGCAGCAAAACAGGAAATGGGGCCAACGTCCTGACTTTC
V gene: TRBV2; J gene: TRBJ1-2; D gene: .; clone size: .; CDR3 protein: CASDRTANYGYTF; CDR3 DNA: TGTGCCAGCGACCGGACAGCCAACTATGGCTACACCTTC
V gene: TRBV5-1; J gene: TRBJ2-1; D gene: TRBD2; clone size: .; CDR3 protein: CASSLGLAGVLSYNEQFF; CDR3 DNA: TGCGCCAGCAGCTTGGGACTAGCGGGGGTCCTCTCCTACAATGAGCAGTTCTTC
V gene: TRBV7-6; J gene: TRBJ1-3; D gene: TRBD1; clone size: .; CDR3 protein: CASSLGQGLGNTIYF; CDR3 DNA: TGTGCCAGCAGCCTGGGACAGGGGCTGGGAAACACCATATATTTT
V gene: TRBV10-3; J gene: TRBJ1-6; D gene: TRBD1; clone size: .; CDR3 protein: CAISTGQGIGDSPLHF; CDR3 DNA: TGTGCCATCAGTACAGGACAGGGGATTGGTGATTCACCCCTCCACTTT
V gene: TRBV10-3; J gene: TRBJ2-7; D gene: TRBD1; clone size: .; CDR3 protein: CAISETPGQGAREQYF; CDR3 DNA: TGTGCCATCAGTGAGACCCCGGGACAGGGGGCTAGAGAGCAGTACTTC
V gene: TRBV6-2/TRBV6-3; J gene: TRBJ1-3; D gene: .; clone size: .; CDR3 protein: CASRYTGNGNTIYF; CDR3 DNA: TGTGCCAGCAGGTACACAGGGAACGGAAACACCATATATTTT
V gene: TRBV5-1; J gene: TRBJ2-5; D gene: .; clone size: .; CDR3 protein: CASGGGETQYF; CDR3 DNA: TGCGCCAGCGGAGGCGGAGAGACCCAGTACTTC
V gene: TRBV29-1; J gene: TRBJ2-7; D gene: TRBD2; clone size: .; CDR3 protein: CSVEGGGSEQYF; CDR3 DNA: TGCAGCGTTGAAGGGGGAGGGAGCGAGCAGTACTTC
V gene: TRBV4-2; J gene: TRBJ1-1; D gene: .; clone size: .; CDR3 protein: CASSQGRGSTEAFF; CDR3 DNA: TGTGCCAGCAGCCAAGGACGGGGAAGCACTGAAGCTTTCTTT
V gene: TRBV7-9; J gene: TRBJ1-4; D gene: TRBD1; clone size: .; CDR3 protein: CASSFWTGGSVGEKLFF; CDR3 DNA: TGTGCCAGCAGCTTCTGGACAGGGGGGTCAGTTGGTGAAAAACTGTTTTTT
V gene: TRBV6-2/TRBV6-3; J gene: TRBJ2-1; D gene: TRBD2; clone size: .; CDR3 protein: CASSYTPGREGFF; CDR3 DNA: TGTGCCAGCAGTTACACCCCTGGCAGGGAGGGGTTCTTC
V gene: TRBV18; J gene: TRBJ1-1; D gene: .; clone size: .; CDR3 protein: CASSPPQRHTEAFF; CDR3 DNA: TGTGCCAGCTCACCACCCCAGAGGCACACTGAAGCTTTCTTT
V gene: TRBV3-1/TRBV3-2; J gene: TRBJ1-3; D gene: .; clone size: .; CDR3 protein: CASSQRTGNTIYF; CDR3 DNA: TGTGCCAGCAGCCAAAGGACAGGAAACACCATATATTTT
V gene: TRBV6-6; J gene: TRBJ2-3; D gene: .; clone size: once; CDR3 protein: CASSLDTLDTQYF; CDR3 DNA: TGTGCCAGCAGCTTAGACACCTTAGATACGCAGTATTTT
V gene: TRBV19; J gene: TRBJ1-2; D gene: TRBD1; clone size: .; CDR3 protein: CASSIRGTGVGYTF; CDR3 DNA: TGTGCCAGTAGTATACGGGGGACAGGAGTTGGCTACACCTTC
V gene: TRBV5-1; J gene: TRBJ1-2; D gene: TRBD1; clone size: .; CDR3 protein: CASREDRGNYGYTF; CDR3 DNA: TGCGCCAGCCGGGAAGACAGGGGGAACTATGGCTACACCTTC
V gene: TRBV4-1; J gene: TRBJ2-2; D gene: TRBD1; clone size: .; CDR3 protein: CASSTRQGSGELFF; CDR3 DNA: TGCGCCAGCAGCACACGACAGGGCTCCGGGGAGCTGTTTTTT